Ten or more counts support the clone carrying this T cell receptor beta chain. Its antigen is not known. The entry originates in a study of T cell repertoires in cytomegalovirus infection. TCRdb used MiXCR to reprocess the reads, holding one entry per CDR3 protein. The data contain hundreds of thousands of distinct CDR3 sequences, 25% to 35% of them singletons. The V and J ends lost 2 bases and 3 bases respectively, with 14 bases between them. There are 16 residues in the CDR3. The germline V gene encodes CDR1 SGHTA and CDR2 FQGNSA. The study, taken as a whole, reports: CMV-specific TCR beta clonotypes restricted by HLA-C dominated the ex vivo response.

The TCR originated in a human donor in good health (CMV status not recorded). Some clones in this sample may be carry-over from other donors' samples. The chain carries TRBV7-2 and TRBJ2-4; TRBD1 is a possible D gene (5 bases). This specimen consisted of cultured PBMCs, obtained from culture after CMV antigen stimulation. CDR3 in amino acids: CASSLIGRVDKNIQYF. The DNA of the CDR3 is TGTGCCAGCAGCTTAATTGGCAGGGTGGACAAAAACATTCAGTACTTC.